Sequencing of this T cell receptor (beta chain) was carried out in a study of tumor-infiltrating lymphocytes in localized non-small cell lung cancer. Overall study context: Several tumor histologies, both smoking statuses, and some post-neoadjuvant chemotherapy samples were included.

The CDR3 spans 15 residues. Germline CDR1 is SGHDN and CDR2 is FVKESK. With 5 bases removed from V and 3 bases from J, the gap between germline ends came to 16 bases. Assay used: immunoSEQ multiplex PCR; TCRdb lists only in-frame clones, some missing. Of thousands of clones listed, 55% to 75% were seen once; the top ten hold roughly 9.9%. Study-level results: Only some patients had TCR sequencing, depending on available tissue. Tumors had more T cell infiltration than uninvolved lung, per TCRbeta sequencing and CD3 counts.

Points on this clone: What it recognizes is unknown.

The sequence was collected from a human donor with non-small cell lung cancer. Sequencing was done on a sample of uninvolved lung tissue not adjacent to the tumor. The V gene is TRBV14, the J gene TRBJ1-2, with D possibly being TRBD1 (6 bases). The chain's CDR3 is CASSTRGRGDYGYTF. CDR3 nucleotide sequence: TGTGCCAGCAGCACCCGGGGGCGCGGAGACTATGGCTACACCTTC.